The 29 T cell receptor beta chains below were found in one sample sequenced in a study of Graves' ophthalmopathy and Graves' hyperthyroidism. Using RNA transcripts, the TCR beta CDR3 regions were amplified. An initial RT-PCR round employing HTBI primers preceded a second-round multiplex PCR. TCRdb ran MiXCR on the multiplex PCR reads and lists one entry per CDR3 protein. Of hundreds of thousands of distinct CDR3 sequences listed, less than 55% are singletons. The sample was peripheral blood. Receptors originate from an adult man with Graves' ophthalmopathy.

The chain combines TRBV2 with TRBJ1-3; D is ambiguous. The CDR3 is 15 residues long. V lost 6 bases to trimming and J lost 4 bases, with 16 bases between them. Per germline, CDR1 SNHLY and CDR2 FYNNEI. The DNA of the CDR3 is TGTGCCAGCAGACGTCCCGGGAGGGCCGGAAACACCATATATTTT. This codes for CASRRPGRAGNTIYF.

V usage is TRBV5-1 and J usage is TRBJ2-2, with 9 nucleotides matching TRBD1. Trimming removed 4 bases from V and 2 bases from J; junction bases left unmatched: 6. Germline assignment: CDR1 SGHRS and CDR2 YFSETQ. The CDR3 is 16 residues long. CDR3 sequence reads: CASSLDRGLNTGELFF. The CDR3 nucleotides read TGCGCCAGCAGCCTGGACAGGGGACTTAACACCGGGGAGCTGTTTTTT.

CDR3 sequence reads: CASSQTSGLAGPRETQYF. CDR3 in DNA: TGTGCCAGCAGCCAAACCTCTGGACTAGCAGGGCCCCGGGAGACCCAGTACTTC. The J gene is TRBJ2-5, the V gene TRBV7-6; 8 nucleotides align to TRBD2. The germline CDR1 and CDR2 sequences are SGHVS and FNYEAQ. The CDR3 spans 18 residues. V lost 5 bases to trimming and J lost 5 bases; unmatched junction nucleotides: 19.

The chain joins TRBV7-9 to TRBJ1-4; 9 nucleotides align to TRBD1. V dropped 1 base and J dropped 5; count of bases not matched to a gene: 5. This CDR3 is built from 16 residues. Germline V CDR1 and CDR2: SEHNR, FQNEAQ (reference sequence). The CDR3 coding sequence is TGTGCCAGCAGCTTAGGTCGACAGGGGGAAAATGAAAAACTGTTTTTT. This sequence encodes CASSLGRQGENEKLFF.

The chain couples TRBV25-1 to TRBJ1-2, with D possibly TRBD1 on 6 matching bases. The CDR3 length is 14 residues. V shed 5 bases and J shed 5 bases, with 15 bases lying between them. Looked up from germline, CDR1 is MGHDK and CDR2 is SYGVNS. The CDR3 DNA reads TGTGCCAGCAGTATCACAGGGAGAGTTTATGGCTACACCTTC. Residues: CASSITGRVYGYTF.

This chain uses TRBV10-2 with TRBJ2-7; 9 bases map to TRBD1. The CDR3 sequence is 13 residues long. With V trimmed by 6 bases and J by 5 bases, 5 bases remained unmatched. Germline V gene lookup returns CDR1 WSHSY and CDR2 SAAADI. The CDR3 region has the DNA TGCGCCAGCAGCTTAACAGGGGGCGACGAGCAGTACTTC. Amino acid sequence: CASSLTGGDEQYF.

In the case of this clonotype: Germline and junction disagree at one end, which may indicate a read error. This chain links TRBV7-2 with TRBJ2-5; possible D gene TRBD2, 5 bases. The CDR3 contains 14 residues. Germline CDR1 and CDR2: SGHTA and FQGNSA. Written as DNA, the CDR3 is TGCGCCAGCAGCCAAGAAGGACTTGAAGAGACCCAGTACTTC. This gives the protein CASSQEGLEETQYF. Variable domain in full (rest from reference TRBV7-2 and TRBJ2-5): GAGVSQSPSNKVTEKGKDVELRCDPISGHTALYWYRQSLGQGLEFLIYFQGNSAPDKSGLPSDRFSAERTGGSVSTLTIQRTQQEDSAVYLCASSQEGLEETQYFGPGTRLLVL.

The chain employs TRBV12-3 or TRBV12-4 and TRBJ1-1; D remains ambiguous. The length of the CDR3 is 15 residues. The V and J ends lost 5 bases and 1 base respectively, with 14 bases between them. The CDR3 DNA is TGTGCCAGCAGTCTCCAAAGGGCTACGAACACTGAAGCTTTCTTT. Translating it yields CASSLQRATNTEAFF.

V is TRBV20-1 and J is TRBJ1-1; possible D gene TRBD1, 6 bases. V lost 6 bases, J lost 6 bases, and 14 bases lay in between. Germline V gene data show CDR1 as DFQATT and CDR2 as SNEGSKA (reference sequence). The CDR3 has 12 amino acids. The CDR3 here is CSAPPGGAEAFF. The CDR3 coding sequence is TGCAGTGCCCCACCCGGGGGCGCTGAAGCTTTCTTT.

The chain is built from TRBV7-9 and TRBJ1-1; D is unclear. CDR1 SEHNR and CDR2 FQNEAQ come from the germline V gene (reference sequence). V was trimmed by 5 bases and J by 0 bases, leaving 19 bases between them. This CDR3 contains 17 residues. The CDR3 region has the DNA TGTGCCAGCAGCGTATCCCGGGGAATCGATATGAACACTGAAGCTTTCTTT. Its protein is CASSVSRGIDMNTEAFF.

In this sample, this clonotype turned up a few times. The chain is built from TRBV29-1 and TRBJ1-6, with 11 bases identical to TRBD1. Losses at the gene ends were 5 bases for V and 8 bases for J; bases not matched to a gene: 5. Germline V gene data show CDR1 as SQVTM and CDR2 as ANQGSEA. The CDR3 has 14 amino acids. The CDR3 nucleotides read TGCAGCGTTAGGACAGGGGGCTTAGATTCACCCCTCCACTTT. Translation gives CSVRTGGLDSPLHF. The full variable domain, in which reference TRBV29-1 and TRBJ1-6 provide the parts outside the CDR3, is SAVISQKPSRDICQRGTSLTIQCQVDSQVTMMFWYRQQPGQSLTLIATANQGSEATYESGFVIDKFPISRPNLTFSTLTVSNMSPEDSSIYLCSVRTGGLDSPLHFGNGTRLTVT.

This chain's CDR3 is CASRTATRASYEQYF. Here the CDR3 DNA reads TGTGCCAGCAGGACCGCCACCAGGGCCTCCTACGAGCAGTACTTC. The chain employs TRBV6-5 and TRBJ2-7, with D possibly matching TRBD1 (5 bases). Trimming stripped 6 bases from V and 0 bases from J, with 15 bases between. The germline gives CDR1 MNHEY, CDR2 SVGAGI. This CDR3 is 15 amino acids long.

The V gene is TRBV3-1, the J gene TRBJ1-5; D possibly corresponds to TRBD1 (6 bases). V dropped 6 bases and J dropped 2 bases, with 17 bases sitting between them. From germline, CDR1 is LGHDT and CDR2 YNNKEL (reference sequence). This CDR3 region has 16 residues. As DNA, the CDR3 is TGTGCCAGCAGTTTCACCGGGACATCGGGCAATCAGCCCCAGCATTTT. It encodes CASSFTGTSGNQPQHF.

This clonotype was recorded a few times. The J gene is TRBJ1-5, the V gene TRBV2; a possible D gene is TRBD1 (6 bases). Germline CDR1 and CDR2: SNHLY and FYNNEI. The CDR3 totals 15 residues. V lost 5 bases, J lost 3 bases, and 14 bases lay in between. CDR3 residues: CASSLRQGNNQPQHF. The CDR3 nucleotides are TGTGCCAGCAGTTTAAGGCAGGGGAACAATCAGCCCCAGCATTTT.

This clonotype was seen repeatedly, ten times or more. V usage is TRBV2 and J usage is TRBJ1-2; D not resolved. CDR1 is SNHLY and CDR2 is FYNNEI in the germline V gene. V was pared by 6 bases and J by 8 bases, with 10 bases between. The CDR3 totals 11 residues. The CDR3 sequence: CASSVKNGYTF. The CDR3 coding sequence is TGTGCCAGCAGCGTCAAGAACGGCTACACCTTC.

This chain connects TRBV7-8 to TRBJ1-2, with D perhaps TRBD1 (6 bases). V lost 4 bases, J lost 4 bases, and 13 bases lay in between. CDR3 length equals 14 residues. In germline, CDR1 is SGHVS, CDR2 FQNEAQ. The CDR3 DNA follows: TGTGCCAGCAGCTCCGGGGGCAGGGTCTATGGCTACACCTTC. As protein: CASSSGGRVYGYTF.

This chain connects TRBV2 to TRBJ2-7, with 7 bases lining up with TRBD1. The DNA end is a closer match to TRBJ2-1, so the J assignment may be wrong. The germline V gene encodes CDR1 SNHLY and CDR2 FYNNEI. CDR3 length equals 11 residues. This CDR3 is CASSGDSEQFF. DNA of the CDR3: TGTGCCAGCAGTGGGGACAGTGAGCAGTTCTTC.

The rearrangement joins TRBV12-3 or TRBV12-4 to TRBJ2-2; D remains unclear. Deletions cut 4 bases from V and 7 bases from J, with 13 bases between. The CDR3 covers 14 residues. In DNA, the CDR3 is TGTGCCAGCAGTTACTCTGCCGGTAACGGGGAGCTGTTTTTT. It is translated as CASSYSAGNGELFF.

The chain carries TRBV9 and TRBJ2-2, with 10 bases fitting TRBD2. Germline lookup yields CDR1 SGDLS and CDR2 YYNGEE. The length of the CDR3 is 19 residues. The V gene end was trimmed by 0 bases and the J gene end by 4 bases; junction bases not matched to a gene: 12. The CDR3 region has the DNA TGTGCCAGCAGCGTAGCGAGGACTAGCGGCCCTCGTGGCACCGGGGAGCTGTTTTTT. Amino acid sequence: CASSVARTSGPRGTGELFF.

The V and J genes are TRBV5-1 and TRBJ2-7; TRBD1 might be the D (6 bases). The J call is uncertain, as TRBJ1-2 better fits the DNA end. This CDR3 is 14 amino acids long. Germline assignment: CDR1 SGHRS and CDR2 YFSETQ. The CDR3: CASSLGQGHDGYTF. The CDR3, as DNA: TGCGCCAGCAGCTTGGGGCAGGGGCATGATGGCTACACCTTC.

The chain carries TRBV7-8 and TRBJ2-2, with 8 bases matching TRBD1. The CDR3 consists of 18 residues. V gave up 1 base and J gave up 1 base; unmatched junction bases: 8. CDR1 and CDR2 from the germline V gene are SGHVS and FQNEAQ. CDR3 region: CASSLVRGTGGNTGELFF. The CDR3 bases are TGTGCCAGCAGCTTAGTTCGCGGGACAGGTGGGAACACCGGGGAGCTGTTTTTT. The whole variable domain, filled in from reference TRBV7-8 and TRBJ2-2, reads GAGVSQSPRYKVAKRGQDVALRCDPISGHVSLFWYQQALGQGPEFLTYFQNEAQLDKSGLPSDRFFAERPEGSVSTLKIQRTQQEDSAVYLCASSLVRGTGGNTGELFFGEGSRLTVL.

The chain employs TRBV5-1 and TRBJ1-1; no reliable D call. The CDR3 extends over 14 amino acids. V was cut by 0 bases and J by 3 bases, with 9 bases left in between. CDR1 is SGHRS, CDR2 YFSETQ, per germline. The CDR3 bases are TGCGCCAGCAGCTTGGCCTTCCCGGACACTGAAGCTTTCTTT. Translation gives CASSLAFPDTEAFF.

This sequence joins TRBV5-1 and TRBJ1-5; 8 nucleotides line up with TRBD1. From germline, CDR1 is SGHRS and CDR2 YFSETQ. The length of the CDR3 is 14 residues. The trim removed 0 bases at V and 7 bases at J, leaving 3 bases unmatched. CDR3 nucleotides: TGCGCCAGCAGCTTGGAGACAGGGGAACAGCCCCAGCATTTT. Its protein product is CASSLETGEQPQHF.

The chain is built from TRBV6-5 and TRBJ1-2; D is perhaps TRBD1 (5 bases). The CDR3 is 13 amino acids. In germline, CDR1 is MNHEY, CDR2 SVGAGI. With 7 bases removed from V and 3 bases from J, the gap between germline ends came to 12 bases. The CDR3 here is CASTGTGDYGYTF. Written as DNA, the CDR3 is TGTGCCAGCACGGGAACAGGCGACTATGGCTACACCTTC.

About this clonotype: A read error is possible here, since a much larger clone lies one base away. CDR3 residues: CATRAGTGHCEQYF. DNA for the CDR3: TGTGCCACCAGAGCCGGGACAGGGCACTGCGAGCAGTACTTC. The V call is TRBV24-1, the J call TRBJ2-7; 9 bases are shared with TRBD1. CDR3 size: 14 residues. Losses at the gene ends were 7 bases for V and 6 bases for J; bases not matched to a gene: 9. Germline CDR1 reads KGHDR; CDR2 reads SFDVKD.

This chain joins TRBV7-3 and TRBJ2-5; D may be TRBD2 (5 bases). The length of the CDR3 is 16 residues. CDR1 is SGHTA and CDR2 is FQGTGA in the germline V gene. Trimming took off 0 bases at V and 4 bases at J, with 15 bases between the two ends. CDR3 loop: CASSLTARGLGETQYF. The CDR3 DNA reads TGTGCCAGCAGCTTAACCGCTAGAGGGCTGGGAGAGACCCAGTACTTC.

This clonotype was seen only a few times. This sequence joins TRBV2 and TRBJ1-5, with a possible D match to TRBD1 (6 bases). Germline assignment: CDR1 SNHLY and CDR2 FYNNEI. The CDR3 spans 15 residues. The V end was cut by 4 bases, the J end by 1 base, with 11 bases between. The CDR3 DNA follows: TGTGCCAGCAGTGCGGAGGGGGTGAGCAATCAGCCCCAGCATTTT. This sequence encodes CASSAEGVSNQPQHF.

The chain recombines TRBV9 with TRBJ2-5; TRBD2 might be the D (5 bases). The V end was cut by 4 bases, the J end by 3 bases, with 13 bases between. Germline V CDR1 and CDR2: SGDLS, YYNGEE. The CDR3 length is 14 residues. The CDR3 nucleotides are TGTGCCAGCAGCTTGCGGGTCGGGAAAGAGACCCAGTACTTC. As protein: CASSLRVGKETQYF.

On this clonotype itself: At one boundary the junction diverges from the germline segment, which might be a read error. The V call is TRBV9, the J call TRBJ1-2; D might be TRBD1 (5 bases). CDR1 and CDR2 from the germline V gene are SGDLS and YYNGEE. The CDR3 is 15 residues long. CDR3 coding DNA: TGTGCCAGCAGCGTAGAGGGGACGCCTAACTATGGCAACACCTTC. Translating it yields CASSVEGTPNYGNTF. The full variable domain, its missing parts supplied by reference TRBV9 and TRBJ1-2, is DSGVTQTPKHLITATGQRVTLRCSPRSGDLSVYWYQQSLDQGLQFLIQYYNGEERAKGNILERFSAQQFPDLHSELNLSSLELGDSALYFCASSVEGTPNYGNTFGSGTRLTVV.